The 23 T cell receptor beta chains given below trace back to one sample, sequenced in a study of T cells after yellow fever vaccination. TCRdb passed the 5' RACE reads through MiXCR, listing each CDR3 protein once. The sample has 450,000 to 550,000 distinct CDR3 sequences; 21% are singletons. The sample here was PBMCs, taken 21 days after the first yellow fever vaccination. These receptor sequences come from a man aged 18-30 years who received the YFV17D yellow fever vaccine.

This clonotype was seen just once. The rearrangement links TRBV7-9 to TRBJ2-7; D possibly uses TRBD1 or TRBD2 (7 bases each). CDR1 is SEHNR, CDR2 FQNEAQ, per germline (reference sequence). The V and J ends lost 5 bases and 6 bases respectively, with 17 bases between them. This CDR3 is built from 14 residues. The CDR3, as DNA: TGTGCCAGCAGCCCACTTACAGGGGAGGGCGAGCAGTACTTC. Its translation: CASSPLTGEGEQYF. The entire variable domain, with the rest obtained from reference TRBV7-9 and TRBJ2-7, is as follows: DTGVSQNPRHKITKRGQNVTFRCDPISEHNRLYWYRQTLGQGPEFLTYFQNEAQLEKSRLLSDRFSAERPKGSFSTLEIQRTEQGDSAMYLCASSPLTGEGEQYFGPGTRLTVT.

The CDR3 loop is CSARAGQGSNEKLFF. The CDR3 nucleotides are TGCAGTGCTAGAGCTGGACAGGGTTCTAATGAAAAACTGTTTTTT. The chain recombines TRBV20-1 with TRBJ1-4, with TRBD1 matching over 8 bases. This CDR3 has 15 amino acids. CDR1 is DFQATT, CDR2 SNEGSKA, per germline (reference sequence). The V gene end was trimmed by 1 base and the J gene end by 3 bases; junction bases not matched to a gene: 4.

V and J are TRBV25-1 and TRBJ1-2, with 10 bases matching TRBD1. CDR3 length: 11 amino acids. V shed 6 bases and J 11 bases; nucleotides not matched to a gene: 3. Germline-derived CDR1 and CDR2 are MGHDK and SYGVNS. The CDR3 sequence is CASSDRGRYTF. The CDR3 coding sequence is TGTGCCAGCAGCGACAGGGGGCGATACACCTTC.

The chain uses TRBV5-1 and TRBJ1-1, with 7 bases matching TRBD1. Trimming cost V 3 bases and J 4 bases; bases outside gene matches: 12. From germline, CDR1 is SGHRS and CDR2 YFSETQ. The CDR3 contains 16 residues. The CDR3 region is CASSSRGDGTSTEAFF. Here the CDR3 DNA reads TGCGCCAGCAGCTCCAGGGGGGACGGGACAAGCACTGAAGCTTTCTTT.

The chain employs TRBV9 and TRBJ2-5; TRBD1 matches at 8 bases. This CDR3 has 15 residues. The trim removed 0 bases at V and 5 bases at J, leaving 6 bases unmatched. In germline, CDR1 is SGDLS, CDR2 YYNGEE. The CDR3 coding sequence is TGTGCCAGCAGCGTAGGCCAGGGGGCCTGGGAGACCCAGTACTTC. As protein: CASSVGQGAWETQYF.

On this clonotype: A much larger clone is a single base away; this may be a read error. The rearrangement links TRBV20-1 to TRBJ2-7; 7 bases match TRBD1. V was clipped by 3 bases and J by 8 bases; unmatched bases: 7. The length of the CDR3 is 12 residues. The germline V gene encodes CDR1 DFQATT and CDR2 SNEGSKA (reference sequence). CDR3 in DNA: TGCAGTGCTAGGGAGACAGGGTTGCAGCAGTACTTC. Protein: CSARETGLQQYF.

V usage is TRBV19 and J usage is TRBJ1-1; 9 bases line up with TRBD1. This CDR3 region has 13 residues. The V gene end was trimmed by 4 bases and the J gene end by 7 bases; junction bases not matched to a gene: 4. In germline, CDR1 is LNHDA, CDR2 SQIVND (reference sequence). The CDR3 region has the DNA TGTGCCAGTAGTAAGGCGACAGGGGGTGAAGCTTTCTTT. Translation gives CASSKATGGEAFF.

This clonotype was counted a few times. The chain employs TRBV4-3 and TRBJ2-1; 10 nucleotides align to TRBD2. There are 15 residues in the CDR3. Looked up from germline, CDR1 is LGHNA and CDR2 is YSLEER. Losses at the gene ends were 2 bases for V and 9 bases for J; bases not matched to a gene: 7. CDR3 nucleotide sequence: TGCGCCAGCAGCCAAAACTGGGCTAGCGGGGGTGAGCAGTTCTTC. Translating gives CASSQNWASGGEQFF.

The chain employs TRBV20-1 and TRBJ2-5; TRBD2 is a possible D gene (7 bases). CDR1 is DFQATT and CDR2 is SNEGSKA in the germline V gene (reference sequence). The CDR3 spans 14 residues. Trimming shortened V by 7 bases and J by 5 bases, and 20 bases separated the two germline ends. In DNA form, the CDR3 reads TGCAGTGGAAGGAACAGGGAGGGTTTGGAGACCCAGTACTTC. Translation gives CSGRNREGLETQYF.

The rearrangement uses TRBV6-5 and TRBJ1-1; D possibly corresponds to TRBD1 (5 bases). This CDR3 contains 12 residues. V lost 7 bases to trimming and J lost 1 base, with 7 bases between them. Germline-derived CDR1 and CDR2 are MNHEY and SVGAGI. The DNA for the CDR3 is TGTGCCAGCAATCAGGGGAACACTGAAGCTTTCTTT. Encoded protein: CASNQGNTEAFF.

The table lists this clonotype with a few counts. The rearrangement links TRBV12-3 or TRBV12-4 to TRBJ1-2; a possible D gene is TRBD1 (5 bases). The length of the CDR3 is 15 residues. Trimming stripped 0 bases from V and 8 bases from J, with 16 bases between. This CDR3 reads CASSLALPGGKGYTF. The CDR3 DNA reads as TGTGCCAGCAGTTTAGCGCTTCCGGGGGGAAAAGGCTACACCTTC.

J is TRBJ1-2 and V is TRBV11-2, with 9 bases lining up with TRBD1. Trimming took 6 bases from V and 5 from J; bases not matched to a gene: 16. CDR1 is SGHAT, CDR2 FQNNGV, per germline. CDR3 length: 17 amino acids. CDR3 sequence (DNA): TGTGCCAGCAGAAACTTCTACGGGACAGGGAGGGGATATGGCTACACCTTC. Translating it yields CASRNFYGTGRGYGYTF. The full variable domain, completed using reference TRBV11-2 and TRBJ1-2, is EAGVAQSPRYKIIEKRQSVAFWCNPISGHATLYWYQQILGQGPKLLIQFQNNGVVDDSQLPKDRFSAERLKGVDSTLKIQPAKLEDSAVYLCASRNFYGTGRGYGYTFGSGTRLTVV.

Many counts were recorded for this clonotype. The V and J genes are TRBV5-1 and TRBJ2-7, with 9 bases lining up with TRBD1. The CDR3 extends over 14 amino acids. J was trimmed by 3 bases and V by 3 bases; bases with no gene match: 4. The germline V gene encodes CDR1 SGHRS and CDR2 YFSETQ. The CDR3 loop is CASSWDRANYEQYF. CDR3 nucleotides: TGCGCCAGCAGCTGGGACAGGGCGAACTACGAGCAGTACTTC. The entire variable domain, with the rest obtained from reference TRBV5-1 and TRBJ2-7, is as follows: KAGVTQTPRYLIKTRGQQVTLSCSPISGHRSVSWYQQTPGQGLQFLFEYFSETQRNKGNFPGRFSGRQFSNSRSEMNVSTLELGDSALYLCASSWDRANYEQYFGPGTRLTVT.

The chain is built from TRBV2 and TRBJ2-1; D is possibly TRBD1 or TRBD2 (6 bases each). Germline CDR1 is SNHLY and CDR2 is FYNNEI. With 3 bases removed from V and 9 bases from J, the gap between germline ends came to 18 bases. The CDR3 runs to 15 residues. The CDR3 DNA follows: TGTGCCAGCAGTGATCCCCGCGAGGGGGGCCTTGAGCAGTTCTTC. The encoded protein is CASSDPREGGLEQFF.

A few counts support this clonotype. The rearrangement joins TRBV11-3 to TRBJ2-7; 7 bases are a match to TRBD1. This CDR3 spans 14 amino acids. Per the germline V gene, CDR1 is SGHNT and CDR2 is YENEEA. V shed 6 bases and J 1 base; nucleotides not matched to a gene: 6. Here the CDR3 DNA reads TGTGCCAGCAGTGAGACGGGACAGTCCTACGAGCAGTACTTC. Encoded protein: CASSETGQSYEQYF.

This clonotype was seen a handful of times. The gene calls are TRBV28 and TRBJ2-3, with D possibly TRBD2 on 6 matching bases. The CDR3 length is 12 residues. Looked up from germline, CDR1 is MDHEN and CDR2 is SYDVKM. V was cut by 5 bases and J by 5 bases, with 8 bases left in between. The chain's CDR3 is CASSTEGDTQYF. CDR3 nucleotides: TGTGCCAGCAGTACGGAGGGAGATACGCAGTATTTT.

The CDR3 sequence: CASSIGTNFWGTYEQYV. The DNA for the CDR3 is TGTGCCAGTAGTATTGGGACAAACTTTTGGGGGACCTACGAGCAGTACGTC. The chain combines TRBV19 with TRBJ2-7, with D possibly being TRBD1 (6 bases). The CDR3 sequence is 17 residues long. Germline V CDR1 and CDR2: LNHDA, SQIVND (reference sequence). The germline V and J ends were trimmed by 3 bases and 2 bases, with 20 bases remaining between them.

The sample holds a few counts of this clonotype. The chain combines TRBV5-6 with TRBJ2-1, with 8 bases aligning to TRBD2. The trim removed 1 base at V and 8 bases at J, leaving 8 bases unmatched. CDR3 length: 15 amino acids. CDR1 SGHDT and CDR2 YYEEEE come from the germline V gene. The CDR3 sequence is CASSLRGSGGHEQFF. For the CDR3, the DNA is TGTGCCAGCAGCTTGAGGGGGAGCGGGGGTCATGAGCAGTTCTTC.

The rearrangement uses TRBV5-1 and TRBJ1-2; D gene unclear. The CDR3 loop spans 13 amino acids. Germline-derived CDR1 and CDR2 are SGHRS and YFSETQ. V was shortened by 3 bases and J by 8 bases, with 14 bases between the two germline ends. This CDR3 is CASSSTPDVGYTF. DNA for the CDR3: TGCGCCAGCAGCTCAACCCCGGACGTCGGCTACACCTTC.

This rearrangement joins TRBV5-1 to TRBJ2-7; D is perhaps TRBD2 (5 bases). CDR1 and CDR2 from the germline V gene are SGHRS and YFSETQ. The CDR3 sequence is 14 residues long. V was pared by 3 bases and J by 0 bases, with 10 bases between. The CDR3 DNA reads as TGCGCCAGCAGCTCCATAGGGAGCTCCTACGAGCAGTACTTC. Its translation is CASSSIGSSYEQYF.

As to this clonotype: One junction end does not reproduce the germline sequence, and a read error may be involved. The V call is TRBV20-1, the J call TRBJ2-5, with D possibly matching TRBD2 (7 bases). The CDR3 has 13 residues. Germline CDR1 and CDR2: DFQATT and SNEGSKA (reference sequence). The CDR3 sequence: CSAMGGAEETQYF. As DNA, the CDR3 is TGTAGTGCAATGGGGGGGGCCGAGGAGACCCAGTACTTC.

This chain connects TRBV12-3 or TRBV12-4 to TRBJ2-3; 8 bases match TRBD1. The CDR3 totals 15 residues. V shed 1 base, J shed 4 bases, and the junction held 4 bases outside the gene matches. CDR3 sequence: CASSLGGQVADTQYF. The CDR3 nucleotides are TGTGCCAGCAGTTTAGGGGGACAGGTAGCAGATACGCAGTATTTT.

This clonotype was counted between two and nine times. The chain joins TRBV12-3 or TRBV12-4 to TRBJ1-1; the D is unclear. The V end lost 5 bases, the J end lost 4 bases, and 11 bases lay between the germline ends. The CDR3 runs to 13 residues. This CDR3 is CASSPAGSTEAFF. In DNA, the CDR3 is TGTGCCAGCAGTCCGGCGGGGAGCACTGAAGCTTTCTTT.